The 27 T cell receptor beta chains listed next were all sequenced from one sample in a study of regulatory T cells in long-lasting Graves disease. Time point indicated: newly diagnosed GD, antithyroid drugs for less than 3 months. Preparation of the TCR library used RNA extracted from PBMCs. Investigators prepared the TCR beta libraries by applying iRepertoire HTBI primers and Arm-PCR of CDR3 regions. A single record per CDR3 protein comes from TCRdb applying MiXCR to the multiplex PCR reads. Of roughly 500,000 distinct CDR3 sequences listed, about 14% were seen once; the top ten hold approximately 19%. These data are also associated with another study on T cells in Graves' hyperthyroidism and ophthalmopathy.

Material: peripheral blood mononuclear cells (PBMCs), obtained at new diagnosis, from a patient treated with antithyroid drugs. These receptors were collected from a woman aged 50 to 60 with Graves disease.

This clonotype was counted ten times or more. The CDR3 protein is CASSYGFGETQYF. DNA of the CDR3: TGTGCCAGCAGTTACGGGTTTGGGGAGACCCAGTACTTC. The chain has TRBV6-9 and TRBJ2-5; D is undetermined. Germline values: CDR1 MNHGY, CDR2 SVAAGI. Between the trimmed V and J ends, which lost 3 bases and 5 bases, there was a span of 10 bases. The CDR3 has 13 amino acids.

This clonotype was seen repeatedly, ten times or more. V is TRBV9 and J is TRBJ2-7; no clear D gene. The germline V gene encodes CDR1 SGDLS and CDR2 YYNGEE. CDR3 size: 12 residues. Trimming removed 3 bases from V and 2 bases from J, with 6 bases in between. This CDR3 reads CASSGTTYEQYF. DNA of the CDR3: TGTGCCAGCAGCGGAACAACCTACGAGCAGTACTTC.

This clonotype was counted ten times or more. The rearrangement uses TRBV28 and TRBJ2-1; TRBD1 aligns across 11 bases. CDR1 is MDHEN and CDR2 is SYDVKM in the germline V gene. This CDR3 region has 15 residues. V was pared by 6 bases and J by 6 bases, with 7 bases of the junction left unmatched. The CDR3 nucleotides are TGTGCCAGCAGCGACCCCGGGACAGGGGGCAATGAGCAGTTCTTC. Protein: CASSDPGTGGNEQFF.

The V and J genes are TRBV6-5 and TRBJ2-1; D uncertain. Looked up from germline, CDR1 is MNHEY and CDR2 is SVGAGI. The CDR3 totals 14 residues. V lost 3 bases, J lost 4 bases, and 10 bases lay in between. As DNA, the CDR3 is TGTGCCAGCAGTTATGGCGGTTTTTACAATGAGCAGTTCTTC. Amino acid sequence: CASSYGGFYNEQFF.

This clonotype was recorded many times. This rearrangement joins TRBV12-3 or TRBV12-4 to TRBJ1-5; no clear D gene. V was trimmed by 3 bases and J by 13 bases, leaving 10 bases between them. The CDR3 is made up of 11 amino acids. The CDR3 spells CASSFSGSQHF. The CDR3 DNA is TGTGCCAGCAGTTTTTCGGGGTCACAGCATTTT.

This clonotype was observed at least ten times. V and J are TRBV2 and TRBJ1-1, with 9 nucleotides matching TRBD1. The V segment lost 6 bases and the J segment 7 bases; nucleotides outside the gene matches: 12. This CDR3 is 15 amino acids long. Germline CDR1 SNHLY, CDR2 FYNNEI. This chain's CDR3 is CASRGRTGALIEAFF. CDR3 bases: TGTGCCAGCAGGGGGAGGACAGGGGCGCTTATTGAAGCTTTCTTT.

The CDR3 DNA follows: TGTGCCAGCAGTTTTCAGGGGGCGGCCAAAAACATTCAGTACTTC. It yields the protein CASSFQGAAKNIQYF. The chain links TRBV12-3 or TRBV12-4 to TRBJ2-4; 8 bases line up with TRBD1. This CDR3 region has 15 residues. The J segment lost 1 base and the V segment lost 3 bases, leaving 2 bases of the junction unmatched.

The chain links TRBV5-1 to TRBJ1-2; D unclear. This CDR3 is built from 14 residues. CDR1 is SGHRS, CDR2 YFSETQ, per germline. V shed 1 base and J shed 7 bases, with 14 bases lying between them. DNA for the CDR3: TGCGCCAGCAGCTTGTATGGCGGCTTCGGTGGCTACACCTTC. This encodes CASSLYGGFGGYTF.

This clonotype was counted at least ten times. The V and J genes are TRBV6-1 and TRBJ1-5; 8 bases fit TRBD1. CDR3 length: 14 amino acids. V lost 6 bases, J lost 3 bases, and 4 bases stayed unmatched. Germline assignment: CDR1 MNHNS and CDR2 SASEGT. The DNA for the CDR3 is TGTGCCAGCAGGGAGACAGGGGACAATCAGCCCCAGCATTTT. Its translation is CASRETGDNQPQHF.

The sample holds many counts of this clonotype. J is TRBJ2-5 and V is TRBV7-9, with unresolved D. Trimming cost V 8 bases and J 5 bases, with 9 bases left between them. Germline V gene lookup returns CDR1 SEHNR and CDR2 FQNEAQ (reference sequence). CDR3 length: 11 residues. The CDR3 DNA sequence: TGTGCCAGCGGCGAAAGGGAGACCCAGTACTTC. This codes for CASGERETQYF.

This chain links TRBV11-2 with TRBJ2-1, with D uncertain. The CDR3 covers 16 residues. Germline CDR1 and CDR2: SGHAT and FQNNGV. V gave up 8 bases and J gave up 0 bases, with 17 bases separating them. CDR3 coding DNA: TGTGCCAGCTGTTTGGTTTTTGGCGGCTCCTACAATGAGCAGTTCTTC. Protein sequence: CASCLVFGGSYNEQFF.

V and J are TRBV7-9 and TRBJ2-1, with 9 bases matching TRBD2. The CDR3 totals 18 residues. V gave up 2 bases and J gave up 2 bases; unmatched junction bases: 10. CDR1 is SEHNR and CDR2 is FQNEAQ in the germline V gene (reference sequence). The CDR3 nucleotides read TGTGCCAGCAGCTTAACCTCCCGGCCTAGCGGGGCCTACAATGAGCAGTTCTTC. This codes for CASSLTSRPSGAYNEQFF. Full variable domain (outside the CDR3, taken from reference TRBV7-9 and TRBJ2-1): DTGVSQNPRHKITKRGQNVTFRCDPISEHNRLYWYRQTLGQGPEFLTYFQNEAQLEKSRLLSDRFSAERPKGSFSTLEIQRTEQGDSAMYLCASSLTSRPSGAYNEQFFGPGTRLTVL.

This clonotype was recorded many times. The genes are TRBV30 and TRBJ1-4; 7 bases are shared with TRBD1. After removal of 7 bases from V and 3 bases from J, the junction contained 5 bases not matched to a gene. The CDR3 extends over 13 amino acids. Germline V lookup: CDR1 GTSNPN, CDR2 SVGIG (reference sequence). CDR3 amino acids: CALTGIANEKLFF. CDR3 sequence (DNA): TGTGCCTTGACAGGGATTGCTAATGAAAAACTGTTTTTT.

This clonotype was counted between two and nine times. The chain joins TRBV6-2 or TRBV6-3 to TRBJ1-3; D not resolved. The CDR3 runs to 17 residues. The V end lost 5 bases, the J end lost 0 bases, and 17 bases lay between the germline ends. Germline V gene lookup returns CDR1 MNHEY and CDR2 SVGEGT. The CDR3 bases are TGTGCCAGCAGTGAGTACTCGGTCAGCCGCTCTGGAAACACCATATATTTT. Translation: CASSEYSVSRSGNTIYF.

Ten or more counts support this clonotype. In DNA form, the CDR3 reads TGCAGCGTTGATTTTAGCGGGAGGGCCCAAGAGACCCAGTACTTC. Its translation: CSVDFSGRAQETQYF. The J gene is TRBJ2-5, the V gene TRBV29-1; the match to TRBD2 covers 11 bases. V gave up 3 bases and J gave up 1 base; unmatched junction bases: 4. The CDR3 contains 15 residues. CDR1 and CDR2 from the germline V gene are SQVTM and ANQGSEA. Based on the CDR3 plus reference TRBV29-1 and TRBJ2-5, the full variable domain is SAVISQKPSRDICQRGTSLTIQCQVDSQVTMMFWYRQQPGQSLTLIATANQGSEATYESGFVIDKFPISRPNLTFSTLTVSNMSPEDSSIYLCSVDFSGRAQETQYFGPGTRLLVL.

This clonotype was seen repeatedly, ten times or more. The chain is built from TRBV5-5 and TRBJ2-3; 7 bases are shared with TRBD1. Germline trimming cut 6 bases from V and 2 bases from J; bases unmatched to any gene: 9. This CDR3 spans 15 amino acids. Germline CDR1 reads SGHKS; CDR2 reads YYEKEE (reference sequence). The CDR3 here is CASNTRQGNTDTQYF. DNA for the CDR3: TGTGCCAGCAACACCAGACAGGGTAACACAGATACGCAGTATTTT.

The V and J genes are TRBV5-1 and TRBJ1-2, with D possibly matching TRBD1 (5 bases). This CDR3 region has 14 residues. Trimming left V 7 bases short and J 5 bases short, with 18 bases between. Per the germline V gene, CDR1 is SGHRS and CDR2 is YFSETQ. CDR3: CASHYAGTDYGYTF. The CDR3 coding sequence is TGCGCCAGCCACTATGCCGGGACGGATTATGGCTACACCTTC.

CDR3 in DNA: TGTGCCAGCAGCGTTACAGGGGTGGCTAGAAACACCATATATTTT. Translated, it gives CASSVTGVARNTIYF. The chain recombines TRBV6-2 or TRBV6-3 with TRBJ1-3, with 7 positions matching TRBD1. This CDR3 contains 15 residues. Germline V gene lookup returns CDR1 MNHEY and CDR2 SVGEGT. J lost 5 bases, V lost 6 bases, and 10 bases had no gene match.

The chain links TRBV9 to TRBJ2-2; 8 bases line up with TRBD1. Germline assignment: CDR1 SGDLS and CDR2 YYNGEE. V lost 2 bases and J lost 2; bases outside the gene matches: 5. The CDR3 contains 16 residues. The CDR3 bases are TGTGCCAGCAGCGTTGGACAGGGAATAAACACCGGGGAGCTGTTTTTT. Encoded protein: CASSVGQGINTGELFF.

The chain links TRBV7-9 to TRBJ2-1; the D gene is possibly TRBD2 (5 bases). The CDR3 has 15 residues. Germline CDR1 is SEHNR and CDR2 is FQNEAQ (reference sequence). V dropped 5 bases and J dropped 15 bases, with 26 bases sitting between them. Here the CDR3 DNA reads TGTGCCAGCAGCCAGGATCGACTAACGGGAAGCCTCCGGTTCTTC. Encoded protein: CASSQDRLTGSLRFF.

This clonotype was seen ten or more times. The chain couples TRBV2 to TRBJ2-1; a weak D match, TRBD2 (5 bases). Trimming left V 0 bases short and J 5 bases short, with 11 bases between. Per the germline V gene, CDR1 is SNHLY and CDR2 is FYNNEI. This CDR3 is 15 amino acids long. The CDR3 region is CASSEASGINNEQFF. In nucleotides, the CDR3 is TGTGCCAGCAGTGAAGCGAGCGGAATTAACAATGAGCAGTTCTTC.

This clonotype was observed at least ten times. The chain combines TRBV20-1 with TRBJ2-7; TRBD2 matches at 7 bases. The CDR3 spans 15 residues. CDR1 is DFQATT and CDR2 is SNEGSKA in the germline V gene (reference sequence). After removal of 0 bases from V and 3 bases from J, the junction contained 8 bases not matched to a gene. CDR3 bases: TGCAGTGCTAGAGACCTGCGGGAGAGCTTCTACGAGCAGTACTTC. Its protein is CSARDLRESFYEQYF.

This clonotype showed up just a few times. The chain couples TRBV29-1 to TRBJ2-7; a possible D gene is TRBD1 (5 bases). The germline CDR1 and CDR2 sequences are SQVTM and ANQGSEA. CDR3 length equals 15 residues. V gave up 0 bases and J gave up 0 bases, with 12 bases separating them. The CDR3 region is CSVEEGQGSSYEQYF. Here the CDR3 DNA reads TGCAGCGTTGAAGAGGGGCAGGGAAGCTCCTACGAGCAGTACTTC.

The chain carries TRBV20-1 and TRBJ2-7, with TRBD2 matching over 11 bases. The CDR3 extends over 15 amino acids. The ends lost 1 base at V and 2 bases at J; junction bases unmatched: 4. Germline lookup yields CDR1 DFQATT and CDR2 SNEGSKA (reference sequence). The CDR3 DNA is TGCAGTGCTAGAGTGGGGACTAGCGGCACCTACGAGCAGTACTTC. Protein sequence: CSARVGTSGTYEQYF.

This clonotype was seen many times. The chain has TRBV7-8 and TRBJ2-3; D might be TRBD2 (5 bases). The CDR3 extends over 16 amino acids. Trimming removed 7 bases from V and 2 bases from J, with 19 bases in between. In germline, CDR1 is SGHVS, CDR2 FQNEAQ. CDR3 in amino acids: CASTVYEGVHTDTQYF. The DNA of the CDR3 is TGTGCCAGCACGGTCTATGAGGGCGTCCACACAGATACGCAGTATTTT. The whole variable domain, filled in from reference TRBV7-8 and TRBJ2-3, reads GAGVSQSPRYKVAKRGQDVALRCDPISGHVSLFWYQQALGQGPEFLTYFQNEAQLDKSGLPSDRFFAERPEGSVSTLKIQRTQQEDSAVYLCASTVYEGVHTDTQYFGPGTRLTVL.

This clonotype was found many times. The rearrangement links TRBV12-3 or TRBV12-4 to TRBJ2-2; possibly TRBD2 for D (6 bases). The CDR3 contains 13 residues. V lost 7 bases and J 5 bases, leaving 11 bases between the germline ends. CDR3: CASNILATGELFF. The CDR3 DNA sequence: TGTGCCAGCAATATTCTAGCGACCGGGGAGCTGTTTTTT.

V gene TRBV20-1 combines with J gene TRBJ2-3, with D possibly TRBD2 on 6 matching bases. Trimming took 3 bases from V and 4 from J, leaving 14 bases between them. Germline CDR1 and CDR2: DFQATT and SNEGSKA (reference sequence). CDR3 length: 14 residues. CDR3 sequence (DNA): TGCAGTGCTAGTTTGCGGGACGGAGCAGATACGCAGTATTTT. Translation gives CSASLRDGADTQYF.